This entry describes one T cell receptor beta chain. The antigen is not known. Over 95% purity was reached by all sorted populations. This sample stems from a study of beta chain features in type 1 diabetes. Findings and caveats of the study: Small HLA sub-analyses could not settle whether HLA shapes TCRB rearrangement. Patients with Type 1 diabetes showed moderately but significantly shorter TCRB CDR3s in all four CD4+ subsets.

Germline V gene lookup returns CDR1 LGHNA and CDR2 YSLEER. The V gene end was trimmed by 1 base and the J gene end by 4 bases; junction bases not matched to a gene: 5. CDR3 size: 17 residues. Reverse transcribing all isolated RNA meant expressed TCRB transcripts were sequenced. Measured with immunoSEQ multiplex PCR; TCRdb has only the in-frame clones, and not every one. The sample includes fewer than 250,000 clones, 11% to 15% of them seen just once. The chain uses TRBV4-3 and TRBJ2-2; 11 bases align to TRBD2. What was sequenced was naive CD4+ T cells from blood. The receptor was derived from a woman aged 40 to 55 in good health. Here the CDR3 DNA reads TGCGCCAGCAGCCAAGGTCTAGCGGGGGGTAGCACCGGGGAGCTGTTTTTT. It translates to CASSQGLAGGSTGELFF.